The text below deals with one T cell receptor (beta chain). Germline assignment: CDR1 LNHDA and CDR2 SQIVND (reference sequence). The CDR3 runs 17 residues. V was clipped by 5 bases and J by 1 base, with 20 bases between them. Cyclophosphamide on days +3 and +4 followed busulfan-fludarabine conditioning and a marrow graft. Assay: immunoSEQ multiplex PCR; the TCRdb copy retains only in-frame clones and omits some. The repertoire has fewer than 25,000 clones, 86% of them found once; the top ten carry roughly 12%. The sample belongs to a study of T cells after posttransplantation cyclophosphamide. The receptor's source is a female patient younger than 45 who received an allogeneic stem cell transplant from an unrelated donor, was CMV-positive, and had no GVHD. The graft donor may account for some of the T cells. The chain has TRBV19 and TRBJ1-1; D might be TRBD1 (5 bases). Sequenced material: PBMCs, taken after allogeneic stem cell transplant with posttransplant cyclophosphamide. CDR3 nucleotides: TGTGCCAGTAGTCCCCTGATCAGGGCCCTGGCGAACACTGAAGCTTTCTTT. Protein product: CASSPLIRALANTEAFF.